This T cell receptor (beta chain) was retrieved from a study of beta chain features in type 1 diabetes. Findings and limits, study-wide: Significant though moderate, a shortening of TCRB CDR3s appeared in all four CD4+ subsets of Type 1 diabetes patients. Whether TCRB rearrangement is influenced by HLA type was left unresolved in this analysis. Fewer junction insertions and more nucleotide deletions appeared in type 1 diabetes patients.

cDNA synthesis used the whole RNA isolate, giving expressed TCRB sequences. Repertoires were generated with immunoSEQ multiplex PCR, while TCRdb's copy carries only in-frame clones and drops some. The sample shows 200,000 to 250,000 clones, around 9.9% of them seen only once. There are a few counts of this clone. What it binds is not known. Sorted cells reached over 95% purity in every population. Germline assignment: CDR1 MGHRA and CDR2 YSYEKL. The junction had 2 bases not matched to a gene; V was cut back by 4 bases and J by 0 bases. The CDR3 consists of 15 residues. This TCR was sampled from a man between 18 and 35 years old in good health. The sample was central memory CD4+ T cells from blood. This chain links TRBV4-1 with TRBJ2-7; 11 bases line up with TRBD1. The CDR3 is CASSRGQGASYEQYF. CDR3 nucleotide sequence: TGCGCCAGCAGCCGTGGACAGGGGGCCTCCTACGAGCAGTACTTC.